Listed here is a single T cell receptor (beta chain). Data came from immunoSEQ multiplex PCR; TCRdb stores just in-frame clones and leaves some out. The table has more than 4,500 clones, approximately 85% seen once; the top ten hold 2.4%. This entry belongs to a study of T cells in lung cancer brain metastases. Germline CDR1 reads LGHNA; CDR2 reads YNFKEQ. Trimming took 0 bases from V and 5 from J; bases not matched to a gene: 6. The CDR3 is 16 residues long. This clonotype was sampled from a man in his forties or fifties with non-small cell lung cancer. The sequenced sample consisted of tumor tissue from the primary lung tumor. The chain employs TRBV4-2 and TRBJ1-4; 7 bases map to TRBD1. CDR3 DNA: TGTGCCAGCAGCCAAGAGGGACAGAGGAAAAATGAAAAACTGTTTTTT. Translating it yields CASSQEGQRKNEKLFF.